This T cell receptor beta chain was profiled in a study of blood T cell repertoires in COVID-19. About the study: Specimens from acute and convalescent COVID-19 originated in the United States, Italy and Spain. The cDNA or gDNA used as material had been derived from T cells, B-cell-depleted T cells, or PBMCs.

This clone showed up just a few times. V was cut by 3 bases and J by 2 bases, with 12 bases left in between. Germline CDR1 and CDR2: SGHTA and FQGNSA. The CDR3 is made up of 15 amino acids. Authors' analysis steps: Reference gene primer amplification gave estimated nucleated cell counts. Data came from immunoSEQ multiplex PCR; TCRdb stores just in-frame clones and leaves some out. The V and J calls and clone size were taken over from that table, and D and trimming were inferred from the DNA. The table lists roughly 110,000 clones, 71% of them singletons. V gene TRBV7-2 combines with J gene TRBJ2-3, with a possible D match to TRBD2 (6 bases). The clonotype was recovered from a human donor with acute or convalescent COVID-19. The donor label of this sample is uncertain. The material sequenced was peripheral blood. In DNA, the CDR3 is TGTGCCAGCAGCTTGAGGGGAGGTTTCACAGATACGCAGTATTTT. Amino acid sequence: CASSLRGGFTDTQYF.